Sequencing of this T cell receptor beta chain was carried out in a study of blood T cells in healthy people across ages. Regarding this clonotype: Antigen specificity is unknown.

Study-wide results and caveats: No conclusive comparison of naive versus antigen-experienced cells was possible with unsorted PBMCs. Both naive CD4+ cell counts and diversity were greater in long-lived donors than in aged donors. Diversity figures derived from one million T cells were judged to underestimate the true value.

Unmatched junction bases numbered 13, after V lost 0 bases and J lost 0 bases. This CDR3 has 20 residues. CDR1 SGHAT and CDR2 FQNNGV come from the germline V gene. A J-beta primer mix and a sample-barcoded 5' primer were used in a second PCR of roughly 7 to 12 cycles. TCRdb reanalysed the 5' RACE reads using MiXCR and keeps one entry per CDR3 protein. The sample has around 710,000 distinct CDR3 sequences, roughly 45% seen once. At least 5 micrograms of total RNA were extracted per sample. Source material: blood. This receptor was taken from a woman in her sixties in good health. The chain is built from TRBV11-2 and TRBJ2-1; 8 bases line up with TRBD1. The CDR3 sequence: CASSLDRGGLQGGSYNEQFF. The CDR3 nucleotides are TGTGCCAGCAGCTTAGATCGAGGCGGCCTACAGGGGGGCTCCTACAATGAGCAGTTCTTC.